This TCR beta chain was recorded in a study of T cell repertoires in cytomegalovirus infection. Across the whole study: Recently identified HLA-C-restricted CMV epitopes and well-studied HLA-B-restricted CMV epitopes were used by the study.

With 2 bases removed from V and 6 bases from J, the gap between germline ends came to 8 bases. This CDR3 is 13 amino acids long. Germline values: CDR1 MNHEY, CDR2 SVGAGI. This clonotype has a count of ten or more. Its antigen remains unknown. Each CDR3 protein is one row after TCRdb ran MiXCR on the reads. Of some 920,000 distinct CDR3 sequences listed, about 33% are singletons. This chain links TRBV6-5 with TRBJ1-5, with D perhaps TRBD1 (5 bases). This material consisted of cultured CD8+ T cells from PBMCs, taken from culture after CMV antigen stimulation. This TCR was sampled from a human donor in good health (CMV status not recorded). Some clones in this sample may be carry-over from other donors' samples. This chain's CDR3 is CASSYRGSQPQHF. The CDR3 nucleotides read TGTGCCAGCAGTTACAGGGGTAGTCAGCCCCAGCATTTT.